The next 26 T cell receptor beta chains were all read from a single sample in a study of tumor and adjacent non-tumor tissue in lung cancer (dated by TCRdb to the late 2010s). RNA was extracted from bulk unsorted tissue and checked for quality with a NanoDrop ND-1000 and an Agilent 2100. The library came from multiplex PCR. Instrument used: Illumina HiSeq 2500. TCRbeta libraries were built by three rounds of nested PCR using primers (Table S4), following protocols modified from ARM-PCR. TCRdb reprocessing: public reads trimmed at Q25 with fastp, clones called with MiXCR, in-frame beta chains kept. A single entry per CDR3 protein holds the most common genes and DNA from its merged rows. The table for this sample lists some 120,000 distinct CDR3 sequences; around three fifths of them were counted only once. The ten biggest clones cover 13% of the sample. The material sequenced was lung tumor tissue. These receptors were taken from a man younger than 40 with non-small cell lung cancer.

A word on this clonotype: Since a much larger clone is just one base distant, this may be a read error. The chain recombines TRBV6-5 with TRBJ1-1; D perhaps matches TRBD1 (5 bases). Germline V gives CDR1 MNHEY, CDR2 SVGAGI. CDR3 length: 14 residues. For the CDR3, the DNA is TGTACCAGCAGCCGCATGAGGGGTGGCACTGAAGCTTTCTTT. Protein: CTSSRMRGGTEAFF.

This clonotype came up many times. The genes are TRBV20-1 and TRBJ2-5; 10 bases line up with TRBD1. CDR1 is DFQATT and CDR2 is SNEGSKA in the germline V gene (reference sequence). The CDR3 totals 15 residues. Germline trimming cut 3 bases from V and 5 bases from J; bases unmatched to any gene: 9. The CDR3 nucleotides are TGCAGTGCTAGCAGACCGGGACAGGGGTTGGAGACCCAGTACTTC. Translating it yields CSASRPGQGLETQYF.

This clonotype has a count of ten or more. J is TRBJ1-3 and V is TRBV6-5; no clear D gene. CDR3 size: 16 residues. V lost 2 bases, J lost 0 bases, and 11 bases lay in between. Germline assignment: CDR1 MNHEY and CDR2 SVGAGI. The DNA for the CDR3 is TGTGCCAGCAGTTACAACCAGATGAACTCTGGAAACACCATATATTTT. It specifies CASSYNQMNSGNTIYF.

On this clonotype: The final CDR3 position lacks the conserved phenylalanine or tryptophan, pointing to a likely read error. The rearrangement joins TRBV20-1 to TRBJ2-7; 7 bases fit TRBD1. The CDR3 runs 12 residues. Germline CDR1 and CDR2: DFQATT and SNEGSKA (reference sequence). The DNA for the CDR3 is TGCAGTGGCCACAGGGGATCCTACGGGCAGTACTTA. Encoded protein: CSGHRGSYGQYL.

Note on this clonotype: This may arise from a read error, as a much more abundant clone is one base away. The CDR3 region has the DNA TGTGCCAGCAGCCAGGCTAGCGGGAGTGGGGCAGATACGCAGTATTTT. This codes for CASSQASGSGADTQYF. The chain is built from TRBV4-2 and TRBJ2-3; TRBD2 agrees at 10 bases. Germline CDR1 LGHNA, CDR2 YNFKEQ. This CDR3 spans 16 amino acids. V lost 3 bases to trimming and J lost 4 bases; unmatched junction nucleotides: 7.

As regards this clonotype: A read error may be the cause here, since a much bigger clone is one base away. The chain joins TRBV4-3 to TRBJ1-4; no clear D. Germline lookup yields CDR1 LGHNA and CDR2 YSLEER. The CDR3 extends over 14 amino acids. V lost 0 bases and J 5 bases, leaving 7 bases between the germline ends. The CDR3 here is CASSQESLNEKLFF. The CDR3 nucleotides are TGCGCCAGCAGCCAAGAGTCCCTGAATGAAAAACTGTTTTTT.

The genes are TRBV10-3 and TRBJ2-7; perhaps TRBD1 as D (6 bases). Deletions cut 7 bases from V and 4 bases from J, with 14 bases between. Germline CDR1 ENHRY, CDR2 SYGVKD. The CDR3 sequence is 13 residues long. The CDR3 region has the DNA TGTGCCATCAATCCGGGACATGGGTACGAGCAGTACTTC. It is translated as CAINPGHGYEQYF.

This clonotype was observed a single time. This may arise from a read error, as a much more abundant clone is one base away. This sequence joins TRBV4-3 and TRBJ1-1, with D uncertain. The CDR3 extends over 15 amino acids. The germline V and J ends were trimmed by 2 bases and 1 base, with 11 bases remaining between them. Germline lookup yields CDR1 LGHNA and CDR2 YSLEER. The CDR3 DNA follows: TGCGCCAGCAGCCAAAAAATCAGGAAGAACACTGAAGCTTTCTTT. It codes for CASSQKIRKNTEAFF.

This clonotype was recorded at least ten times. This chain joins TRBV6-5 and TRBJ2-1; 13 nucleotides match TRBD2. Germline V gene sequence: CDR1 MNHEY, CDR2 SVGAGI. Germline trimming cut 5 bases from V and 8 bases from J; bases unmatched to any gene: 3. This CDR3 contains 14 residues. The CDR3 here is CASSGLAGADEQFF. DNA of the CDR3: TGTGCCAGCAGTGGACTAGCGGGAGCGGATGAGCAGTTCTTC.

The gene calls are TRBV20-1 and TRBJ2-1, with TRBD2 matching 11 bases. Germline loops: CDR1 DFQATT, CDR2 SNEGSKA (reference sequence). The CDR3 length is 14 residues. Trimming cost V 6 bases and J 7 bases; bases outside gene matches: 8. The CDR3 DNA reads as TGCAGTGCCAACACTAGCGGGAGTTATAATGAGCAGTTCTTC. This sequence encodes CSANTSGSYNEQFF.

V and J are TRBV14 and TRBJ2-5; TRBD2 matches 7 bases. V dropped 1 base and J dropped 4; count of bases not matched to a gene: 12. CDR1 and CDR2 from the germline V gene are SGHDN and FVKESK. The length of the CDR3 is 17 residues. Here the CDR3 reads CASSQALLAGARETQYF. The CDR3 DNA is TGTGCCAGCAGCCAAGCCCTCTTAGCGGGTGCCCGAGAGACCCAGTACTTC.

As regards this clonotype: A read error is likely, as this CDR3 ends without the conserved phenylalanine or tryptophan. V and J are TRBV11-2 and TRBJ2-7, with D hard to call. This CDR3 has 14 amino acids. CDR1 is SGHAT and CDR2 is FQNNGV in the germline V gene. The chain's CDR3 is CASGLDGPFFEQYY. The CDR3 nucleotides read TGTGCCAGCGGCTTAGACGGACCGTTTTTCGAGCAGTACTAC.

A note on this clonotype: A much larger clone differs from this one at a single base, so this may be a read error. CDR3 DNA sequence: TGTGCCAGCAGCCAGGGGGGGGGCTCCTACAATGAGCAGTTCTTC. As protein: CASSQGGGSYNEQFF. The chain has TRBV4-2 and TRBJ2-1; 7 bases map to TRBD2. The CDR3 length is 15 residues. J was trimmed by 0 bases and V by 3 bases; bases with no gene match: 2. Germline CDR1 reads LGHNA; CDR2 reads YNFKEQ.

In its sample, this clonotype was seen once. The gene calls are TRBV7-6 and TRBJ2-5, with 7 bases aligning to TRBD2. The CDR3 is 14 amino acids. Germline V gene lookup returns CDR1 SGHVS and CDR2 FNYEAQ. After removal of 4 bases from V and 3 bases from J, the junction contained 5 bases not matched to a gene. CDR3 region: CASSSWGGEETQYF. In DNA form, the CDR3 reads TGTGCCAGCAGCTCATGGGGGGGGGAAGAGACCCAGTACTTC.

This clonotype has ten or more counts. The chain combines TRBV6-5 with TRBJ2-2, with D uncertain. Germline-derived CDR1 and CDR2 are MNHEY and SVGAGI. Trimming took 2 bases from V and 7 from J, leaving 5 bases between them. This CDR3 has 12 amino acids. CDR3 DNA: TGTGCCAGCAGTTACAGATACGGGGAGCTGTTTTTT. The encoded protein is CASSYRYGELFF.

The CDR3 coding sequence is TGTGCCAGCAGCCGCCGGGACACCAACTATGGCTACACCTTC. Amino acid sequence: CASSRRDTNYGYTF. The gene calls are TRBV7-2 and TRBJ1-2; a possible D gene is TRBD1 (6 bases). V lost 5 bases to trimming and J lost 2 bases, with 12 bases between them. CDR1 and CDR2 (germline): SGHTA, FQGNSA. The CDR3 covers 14 residues.

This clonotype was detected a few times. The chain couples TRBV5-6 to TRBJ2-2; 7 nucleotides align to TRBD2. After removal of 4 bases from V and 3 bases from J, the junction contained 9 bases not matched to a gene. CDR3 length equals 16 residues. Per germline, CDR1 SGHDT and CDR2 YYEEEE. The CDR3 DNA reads TGTGCCAGCAGCCAAGGACTAGTGGGAGACACCGGGGAGCTGTTTTTT. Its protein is CASSQGLVGDTGELFF.

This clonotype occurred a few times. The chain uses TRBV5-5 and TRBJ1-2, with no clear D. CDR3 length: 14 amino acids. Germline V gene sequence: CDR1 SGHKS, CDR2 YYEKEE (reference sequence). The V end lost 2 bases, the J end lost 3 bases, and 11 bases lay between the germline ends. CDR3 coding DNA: TGTGCCAGCAGCTTTTCTCGTCATGACTATGGCTACACCTTC. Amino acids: CASSFSRHDYGYTF.

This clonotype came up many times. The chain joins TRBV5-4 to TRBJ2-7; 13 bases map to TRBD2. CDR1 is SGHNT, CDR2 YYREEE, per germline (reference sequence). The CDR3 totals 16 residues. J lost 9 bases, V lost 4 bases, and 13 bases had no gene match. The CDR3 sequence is CASSLGGTSGTVGQYF. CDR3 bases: TGTGCCAGCAGCCTAGGGGGGACTAGCGGGACGGTTGGGCAGTACTTC.

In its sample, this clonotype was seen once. The CDR3 is CANSEQGARNSPLHF. The CDR3 nucleotides read TGTGCCAATAGCGAGCAGGGGGCCCGTAATTCACCCCTCCACTTT. V and J are TRBV19 and TRBJ1-6; 8 nucleotides align to TRBD1. The V segment lost 10 bases and the J segment 6 bases; nucleotides outside the gene matches: 11. CDR3 length: 15 amino acids. Germline CDR1 is LNHDA and CDR2 is SQIVND (reference sequence).

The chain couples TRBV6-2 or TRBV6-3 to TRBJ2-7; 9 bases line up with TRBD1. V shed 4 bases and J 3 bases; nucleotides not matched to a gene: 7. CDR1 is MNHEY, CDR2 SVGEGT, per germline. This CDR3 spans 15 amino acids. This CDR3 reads CASSSLGQGNYEQYF. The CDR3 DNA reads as TGTGCCAGCAGTTCCCTGGGACAGGGAAACTACGAGCAGTACTTC.

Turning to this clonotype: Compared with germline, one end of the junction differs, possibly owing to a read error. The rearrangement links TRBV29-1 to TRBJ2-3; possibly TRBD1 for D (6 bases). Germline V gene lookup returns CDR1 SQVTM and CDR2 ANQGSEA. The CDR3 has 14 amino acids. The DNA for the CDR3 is TGTAGCGTTGCCGGGACATGGGCTCTAGACGCGCAGTATTTT. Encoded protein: CSVAGTWALDAQYF.

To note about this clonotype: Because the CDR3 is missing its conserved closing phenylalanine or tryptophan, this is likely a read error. DNA for the CDR3: TGCGCTGGCGACGGGAGGGGGCGAATGGACACCGGGGAGCTGTTTTCT. Amino acid sequence: CAGDGRGRMDTGELFS. The chain employs TRBV4-3 and TRBJ2-2; D might be TRBD2 (8 bases). The CDR3 length is 16 residues. The germline V gene has CDR1 LGHNA and CDR2 YSLEER.

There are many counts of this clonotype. The CDR3 region has the DNA TGTGCCAGCAGCCGGACAGGGGGCGGACAGCCCCAGCATTTT. Residues: CASSRTGGGQPQHF. The V gene is TRBV6-2 or TRBV6-3, the J gene TRBJ1-5; 11 bases are shared with TRBD1. With 6 bases clipped from V and 7 bases from J, the junction kept 5 bases outside the gene matches. Germline CDR1 and CDR2: MNHEY and SVGEGT. The CDR3 has 14 amino acids.

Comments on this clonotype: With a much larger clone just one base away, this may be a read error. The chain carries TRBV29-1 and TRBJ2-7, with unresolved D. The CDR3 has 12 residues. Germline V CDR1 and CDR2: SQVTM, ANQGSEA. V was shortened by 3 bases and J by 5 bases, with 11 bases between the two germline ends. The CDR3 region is CSVDDEVDEQYF. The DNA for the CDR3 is TGCAGCGTTGATGACGAGGTGGACGAGCAGTACTTC.

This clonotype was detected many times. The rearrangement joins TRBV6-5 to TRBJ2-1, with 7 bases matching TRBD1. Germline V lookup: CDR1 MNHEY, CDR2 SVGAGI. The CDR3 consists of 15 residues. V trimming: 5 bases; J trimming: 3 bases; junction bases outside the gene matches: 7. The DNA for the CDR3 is TGTGCCAGCAGTACTCCCAGGGGGTTCTACAATGAGCAGTTCTTC. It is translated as CASSTPRGFYNEQFF.